This T cell receptor beta chain emerged from a study of shared clonotypes between healthy human individuals. It was CD45RO-negative cells, positively selected for CCR7, that made up naive CD8 cells, with terminally differentiated effector memory CD45RA+ cells excluded. For sorted subsets, about 0.2 ug DNA per replicate equaled approximately 30,000 T cell genomes. The assay was immunoSEQ multiplex PCR, and TCRdb's table has in-frame clones only and misses some. The sample has about 2 million clones, 85% to 95% seen once. The CDR3 consists of 16 residues. V was pared by 0 bases and J by 4 bases, with 15 bases between. Germline CDR1 is MNHNS and CDR2 is SASEGT.

The chain carries TRBV6-1 and TRBJ1-2; TRBD1 is a possible D gene (5 bases). This sequence was found in a man between 18 and 35 years old in good health. Input material: naive CD8+ T cells sorted from blood. The CDR3 DNA sequence: TGTGCCAGCAGTGAAGCGGGGCCCGGCCTTGTCTATGGCTACACCTTC. It specifies CASSEAGPGLVYGYTF.